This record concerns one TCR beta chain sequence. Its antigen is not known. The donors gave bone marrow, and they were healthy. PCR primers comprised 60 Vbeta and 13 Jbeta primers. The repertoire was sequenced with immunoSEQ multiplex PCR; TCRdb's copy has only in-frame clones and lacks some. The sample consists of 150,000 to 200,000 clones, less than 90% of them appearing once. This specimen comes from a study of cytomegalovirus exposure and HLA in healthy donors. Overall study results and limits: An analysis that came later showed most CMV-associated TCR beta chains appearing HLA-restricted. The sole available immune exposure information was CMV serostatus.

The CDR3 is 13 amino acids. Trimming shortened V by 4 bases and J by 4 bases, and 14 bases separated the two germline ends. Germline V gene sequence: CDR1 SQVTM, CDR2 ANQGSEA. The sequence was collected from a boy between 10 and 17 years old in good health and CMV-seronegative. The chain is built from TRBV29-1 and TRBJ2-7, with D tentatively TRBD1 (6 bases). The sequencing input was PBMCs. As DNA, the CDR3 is TGCAGCGTTGCTAGGACAGATGCATACGAGCAGTACTTC. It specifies CSVARTDAYEQYF.